Listed below are T cell receptor beta chains from one sample, sequenced in a study of CD8+ T cells in alopecia areata. Sequenced by immunoSEQ multiplex PCR; TCRdb stores in-frame clones only, minus some. The sample gives about 150,000 clones, 80% to 90% of which show up once; approximately 16% is in the top ten. The sequenced sample was CD8+ T cells sorted from blood, obtained at week 0. These receptors were taken from a human donor with alopecia areata. Both conserved end residues are part of each CDR3. The D gene is left open where the match is weak. Not all rows give a size; the values are once, few, many and, for expanded clones, a class.

length	size	V	J	D	DNA	CDR3
11	-	TRBV10-3	TRBJ1-1	-	TGTGCCATCAGTCCCGGGACTGAAGCTTTCTTT	CAISPGTEAFF
15	-	TRBV15	TRBJ2-1	-	TGTGCCACCTCGGACTCCCCGAGCTCCTACAATGAGCAGTTCTTC	CATSDSPSSYNEQFF
14	-	TRBV5-1	TRBJ2-3	-	TGCGCCAGCAGCTTAGGAACGGGCACAGATACGCAGTATTTT	CASSLGTGTDTQYF
17	-	TRBV5-1	TRBJ2-6	-	TGTGCCAGCAGCTTCCGGGACGGCTTCTCTGGGGCCAACGTCCTGACTTTC	CASSFRDGFSGANVLTF
14	-	TRBV7-8	TRBJ2-5	-	TGTGCCAGCAGCTTAAATGTGGCCCGCGAGGCCCAGTACTTC	CASSLNVAREAQYF
15	few	TRBV27	TRBJ2-3	-	TGTGCCAGCAGTCCAAGCCGATCTGGCACAGATACGCAGTATTTT	CASSPSRSGTDTQYF
17	-	TRBV7-8	TRBJ2-2	TRBD2	TGTGCCAGCACTTGGGTTCAGATAGCGGGAGTAGCCGGGGAGCTGTTTTTT	CASTWVQIAGVAGELFF
13	-	TRBV13	TRBJ1-1	-	TGTGCCAGCAGCTCGGGACAGAACACTGAAGCTTTCTTT	CASSSGQNTEAFF
16	once	TRBV7-2	TRBJ2-1	TRBD2	TGTGCCAGCAGTCCGTTAGCGGGAAGCTCCTACAATGAGCAGTTCTTC	CASSPLAGSSYNEQFF
14	-	TRBV7-9	TRBJ2-1	TRBD2	TGTGCCAGCAGCTTAGGGGGGACTAGTAATGAGCAGTTCTTC	CASSLGGTSNEQFF
14	-	TRBV5-4	TRBJ2-7	-	TGTGCCAGCAGCTTGGCGGTGGAAACCTACGAGCAGTACTTC	CASSLAVETYEQYF
13	-	TRBV14	TRBJ2-7	-	TGTGCCAGCAGACCAACTAGCTCCTACGAGCAGTACTTC	CASRPTSSYEQYF
16	-	TRBV4-1	TRBJ2-1	TRBD2	TGCGCCAGCAGCCAAGGACTAGCGGGAAACTACAATGAGCAGTTCTTC	CASSQGLAGNYNEQFF
12	-	TRBV19	TRBJ2-1	TRBD1	TGTGCCAGTACCGGGACAGGATCCGAGCAGTTCTTC	CASTGTGSEQFF
15	-	TRBV29-1	TRBJ1-5	-	TGCAGCGTTGAAATGGGGGGAGAGGGCAATCAGCCCCAGCATTTT	CSVEMGGEGNQPQHF
14	-	TRBV27	TRBJ1-2	-	TGTGCCAGCAGCCCAGGACGGATTAACTATGGCTACACCTTC	CASSPGRINYGYTF
15	-	TRBV19	TRBJ2-2	-	TGTGCCAGTAGTAGTCTGGGGCGGAACACCGGGGAGCTGTTTTTT	CASSSLGRNTGELFF
14	-	TRBV29-1	TRBJ1-6	-	TGCAGCGTTGAAGATGGGGGGCGAAGTTCACCCCTCCACTTT	CSVEDGGRSSPLHF
16	-	TRBV7-9	TRBJ2-5	-	TGTGCCAGCAGCTTCTCAATTACCGGGCCGGGAGAGACCCAGTACTTC	CASSFSITGPGETQYF
12	-	TRBV7-9	TRBJ2-3	-	TGTGCCAGCAGCCCCGGGCCTGATACGCAGTATTTT	CASSPGPDTQYF
14	-	TRBV11-3	TRBJ2-3	TRBD2	TGTGCCAGCCTAGCGGGAGGGCCTCCAGATACGCAGTATTTT	CASLAGGPPDTQYF
15	-	TRBV27	TRBJ2-7	TRBD1	TGTGCCAGCAGTTTATCGGGGACAGGGGGCCGCGAGCAGTACTTC	CASSLSGTGGREQYF
16	-	TRBV5-8	TRBJ1-1	TRBD1	TGTGCCAGCAGCTTGGATGGGACAGGGCCGAACACTGAAGCTTTCTTT	CASSLDGTGPNTEAFF
13	-	TRBV27	TRBJ1-2	-	TGTGCCAGCAGTTTATCGGGAAAGGACGGCTACACCTTC	CASSLSGKDGYTF
15	-	TRBV19	TRBJ2-1	TRBD2	TGTGCCAGTACTTTTACTAGCGGGAGCTACAATGAGCAGTTCTTC	CASTFTSGSYNEQFF
13	-	TRBV7-3	TRBJ2-7	-	TGTGCCAGCAGCTTATATGAGTTTGGCGAGCAGTACTTC	CASSLYEFGEQYF
12	-	TRBV27	TRBJ2-7	TRBD1	TGTGCCAGCAGTAGACAGGGCTACGAGCAGTACTTC	CASSRQGYEQYF
16	-	TRBV11-2	TRBJ2-7	-	TGTGCCAGCAGCTTAGAGTACGGCCGGAGCACCTACGAGCAGTACTTC	CASSLEYGRSTYEQYF
19	once	TRBV10-3	TRBJ2-5	TRBD2	TGTGCCATCAGTGAGTCTGCACTAGCGGGAGGGCCGGATCAAGAGACCCAGTACTTC	CAISESALAGGPDQETQYF
13	-	TRBV30	TRBJ1-1	-	TGTGCCTGGAGTGTAGGCCTGAACACTGAAGCTTTCTTT	CAWSVGLNTEAFF
15	-	TRBV7-9	TRBJ2-5	-	TGTGCCAGCAGCGCCGTTTCCGACGGAAAAGAGACCCAGTACTTC	CASSAVSDGKETQYF
13	-	TRBV29-1	TRBJ2-7	-	TGCAGCGTTAACAGGCCAAACTCCTACGAGCAGTACTTC	CSVNRPNSYEQYF